The present T cell receptor beta chain was sequenced within a study of shared clonotypes between healthy human individuals. General study points: The authors sampled blood alone, and tissue repertoires likely differ. All-four-donor shared clonotypes had higher generation probabilities than non-shared clonotypes did.

Subsets obtained from CD4+ cells comprised CD45RA+ naive and CD45RA-negative memory cells. This clone appeared once. What it binds is unknown. Original processing methods: For the immunoSEQ data, sequences were junction-only without quality scores, so filtering differed. Method: immunoSEQ multiplex PCR; TCRdb's copy keeps in-frame clones and lacks some. V, J and clone size were drawn from that table, and D and trimming were deduced from the DNA. The sample lists 2 million to 3 million clones, over 85% occurring once. Unmatched junction bases numbered 12, after V lost 4 bases and J lost 5 bases. Germline V gives CDR1 SQVTM, CDR2 ANQGSEA. The CDR3 covers 16 residues.

The TCR comes from a man aged 18 to 29 in good health. Some clones in this sample may be carry-over from other donors' samples. V gene TRBV29-1 combines with J gene TRBJ2-5, with 11 nucleotides matching TRBD2. Input material: naive CD4+ T cells from PBMCs. Subset meaning: CD45RA+ positively selected. The CDR3 region is CSVGRGSGRAWETQYF. The CDR3, as DNA: TGCAGCGTTGGGCGAGGTAGCGGGAGGGCGTGGGAGACCCAGTACTTC.